The present entry profiles one T cell receptor beta chain with its context. The antigen remains undetermined. The data were obtained in a study of T cells in localized non-small cell lung cancer. CDR1 is MGHRA and CDR2 is YSYEKL in the germline V gene. The CDR3 sequence is 17 residues long. V shed 0 bases, J shed 5 bases, and the junction held 11 bases outside the gene matches. Study outcomes and limitations: The greatest T cell clonality was found in uninvolved adjacent lung (higher than in tumor). The study detected a median approximately 50 of the top 100 tumor clones in adjacent lung.

Libraries were prepared by immunoSEQ multiplex PCR; TCRdb keeps only in-frame clonotypes and omits some of them. Altogether roughly 17,000 clones are present, approximately 90% being singletons, with the ten largest covering approximately 3.7%. This sequence joins TRBV4-1 and TRBJ2-5; 8 nucleotides match TRBD1. The material was peripheral blood, obtained before any cancer treatment. The clonotype comes from a male donor at least 60 years old with stage II squamous cell lung carcinoma. The DNA for the CDR3 is TGCGCCAGCAGCCAAGATCAGGTCAGGGGGCGCGGGGAGACCCAGTACTTC. This gives the protein CASSQDQVRGRGETQYF.